The rows below give T cell receptor beta chains drawn from one sample of a study of blood T cell repertoires in COVID-19. Only in-frame clones appear in the TCRdb table, and some are missing; sequencing was by immunoSEQ multiplex PCR. The sample has approximately 110,000 clones; 88% are singletons. Sequencing used peripheral blood. These receptors were taken from a woman between 45 and 60 years old with active or convalescent COVID-19. Both conserved end residues are part of each CDR3. Fields, in order: clone size, V gene, D gene, J gene, CDR3 DNA, CDR3 protein. A D gene is named only where the DNA matches it firmly. Some rows mark clone size as missing; the rest say once, few, many or name a class of expanded clone.

.,TRBV2,TRBD1,TRBJ2-5,TGTGCCAGCAGGATTGACAGGGGCCAAGAGACCCAGTACTTC,CASRIDRGQETQYF
.,TRBV6-1,.,TRBJ2-7,TGTGCCAGCAGTGAGGGAGGCGGCGAGCAGTACTTC,CASSEGGGEQYF
.,TRBV29-1,TRBD1,TRBJ1-4,TGCAGCGTCTCCGGGACAGGGAACGAAAAACTGTTTTTT,CSVSGTGNEKLFF
.,TRBV4-3,TRBD2,TRBJ2-4,TGCGCCAGCAGCCAAGATACGGGACTAGAGGCCAAAAACATTCAGTACTTC,CASSQDTGLEAKNIQYF
.,TRBV7-9,TRBD1,TRBJ2-1,TGTGCCAGCAGCATACACAGGGGCTATGAGCAGTTCTTC,CASSIHRGYEQFF
.,TRBV6-2/TRBV6-3,TRBD1,TRBJ2-7,TGTGCCAGCAGTTACAGGGGGCTCCTGAAGTACGAGCAGTACTTC,CASSYRGLLKYEQYF
.,TRBV19,TRBD2,TRBJ2-5,TGTGCCAGTAGTCCCCTGAGAGCGGGGATAGAAGAGACCCAGTACTTC,CASSPLRAGIEETQYF
.,TRBV5-4,.,TRBJ2-3,TGTGCCAGCAGCCCACGTGCCCCTAGCAGCAGCACAGATACGCAGTATTTT,CASSPRAPSSSTDTQYF
.,TRBV29-1,.,TRBJ1-1,TGCAGCGTTAGTGAAGGGGGTTGCACTGAAGCTTTCTTT,CSVSEGGCTEAFF
.,TRBV2,TRBD1,TRBJ2-5,TGTGCCAGCAGGTCGACAGGGGAGGAGACCCAGTACTTC,CASRSTGEETQYF
.,TRBV30,.,TRBJ2-7,TGTGCCTGGGGATTGCAGGGGTGGACGGAGCCCGAGCAGTACTTC,CAWGLQGWTEPEQYF
.,TRBV6-5,.,TRBJ1-4,TGTGCCAGCTCCCTCCGGGGGGAAAAACTGTTTTTT,CASSLRGEKLFF
.,TRBV5-5,TRBD2,TRBJ2-5,TGTGCCAGCAGCTTGGCCGGGACTAATCTCCAAGAGACCCAGTACTTC,CASSLAGTNLQETQYF
.,TRBV5-1,.,TRBJ2-4,TGCGCCAGCAGCTTGGGGGGCGCCGCCAAAAACATTCAGTACTTC,CASSLGGAAKNIQYF
.,TRBV28,.,TRBJ2-7,TGTGCCAGCAGTACGACGACTTCCTACGAGCAGTACTTC,CASSTTTSYEQYF
.,TRBV20-1,.,TRBJ1-2,TGCAGTGCTGAGGGGGATGGCTACACCTTC,CSAEGDGYTF
.,TRBV16,.,TRBJ1-5,TGTGCCAGCACCGGACAGAACTATCAGCCCCAGCATTTT,CASTGQNYQPQHF
once,TRBV18,TRBD1,TRBJ1-1,TGTGCCAGCTCGGACAGGGGGCCATTGGACACTGAAGCTTTCTTT,CASSDRGPLDTEAFF
.,TRBV28,TRBD2,TRBJ2-7,TGTGCCAGCAGTCCTGGGAGGGCGAGGGCCTCCTACGAGCAGTACTTC,CASSPGRARASYEQYF
.,TRBV6-5,.,TRBJ2-7,TGTGCCAGCAGCCACAGTACCGGGGTCGACGAGCAGTACTTC,CASSHSTGVDEQYF
.,TRBV4-1,TRBD2,TRBJ2-3,TGCGCCAGCAGCCCGACTAGCGGGAGGGCCATGGATACGCAGTATTTT,CASSPTSGRAMDTQYF
few,TRBV7-9,.,TRBJ2-7,TGTGCCAGCAGCTTACGGGGCGAGCAGTACTTC,CASSLRGEQYF
.,TRBV11-3,.,TRBJ2-1,TGTGCCAGCGGGCGGGACGGTTCCTACAATGAGCAGTTCTTC,CASGRDGSYNEQFF
.,TRBV11-2,TRBD1,TRBJ2-7,TGTGCCAGCAGCCCACTGACAGGGGTCAGCTACGAGCAGTACTTC,CASSPLTGVSYEQYF
.,TRBV29-1,TRBD2,TRBJ2-7,TGCAGCGTTGGGACAGGGACTAGCGGGAACTACGAGCAGTACTTC,CSVGTGTSGNYEQYF
few,TRBV6-1,.,TRBJ2-7,TGTGCCAGCAGTCCGGCCTACGAGCAGTACTTC,CASSPAYEQYF
.,TRBV13,.,TRBJ2-7,TGTGCCAGCAGCTTAGGGGGCGGGCTCTCTTACGAGCAGTACTTC,CASSLGGGLSYEQYF
.,TRBV13,.,TRBJ2-2,TGTGCCATCCCTAGGACCGGGGAGCTGTTTTTT,CAIPRTGELFF
.,TRBV6-2/TRBV6-3,TRBD2,TRBJ2-7,TGTGCCAGCAGTTACTCGAAAAGTAGCGGGGTTTCCTACGAGCAGTACTTC,CASSYSKSSGVSYEQYF
.,TRBV14,.,TRBJ2-3,TGTGCCAGCAGCCAAGAAAGAGTGACGCAGTATTTT,CASSQERVTQYF
.,TRBV5-6,.,TRBJ2-7,TGTGCCAGCAGCTTAGGCCCCCGAGAGGCCTACGAGCAGTACTTC,CASSLGPREAYEQYF
.,TRBV4-2,.,TRBJ2-3,TGTGCCAGCAGCCAACATACAGATACGCAGTATTTT,CASSQHTDTQYF
.,TRBV19,TRBD1,TRBJ1-2,TGTGCCAGTAGTATGGGACAGGGAGATGGCTACACCTTC,CASSMGQGDGYTF
.,TRBV2,TRBD2,TRBJ2-7,TGTGCCAGCAGACCCGGGACTAGCGGGAGCTACGAGCAGTACTTC,CASRPGTSGSYEQYF
.,TRBV9,.,TRBJ2-2,TGTGCCAGCAGCGAGCGTTCATACACCGGGGAGCTGTTTTTT,CASSERSYTGELFF
.,TRBV4-3,.,TRBJ2-7,TGCGCCAGCAGCCAAGAGGTAGGGGTGCACGAGCAGTACTTC,CASSQEVGVHEQYF
.,TRBV7-9,.,TRBJ2-5,TGTGCCAGCAGCACTGGGGGGGGCAGCGGAGAGACCCAGTACTTC,CASSTGGGSGETQYF
.,TRBV2,.,TRBJ2-7,TGTGCCAGCTCCATCGGGAGTATACCCTACGAGCAGTACTTC,CASSIGSIPYEQYF
.,TRBV6-2/TRBV6-3,.,TRBJ1-1,TGTGCCAGCAGTTCCCACGGGACACCGAACACTGAAGCTTTCTTT,CASSSHGTPNTEAFF
.,TRBV6-6,.,TRBJ2-1,TGTGCCAGCAGTTACTCGGAGGTCTCCTACAATGAGCAGTTCTTC,CASSYSEVSYNEQFF
.,TRBV3-1/TRBV3-2,TRBD1,TRBJ1-5,TGTGCCAGCAGCCGGACCGGGACAGGGGGCGATATGGGCAATCAGCCCCAGCATTTT,CASSRTGTGGDMGNQPQHF
once,TRBV7-6,TRBD2,TRBJ2-2,TGTGCCAGCAGCTTAGCGCTCGCGGGAGTAATCACCGGGGAGCTGTTTTTT,CASSLALAGVITGELFF
.,TRBV5-6,TRBD2,TRBJ2-7,TGTGCCAGCAGCTTAGTTCTCAGAACTAGCGGTTACGAGCAGTACTTC,CASSLVLRTSGYEQYF
.,TRBV10-3,TRBD2,TRBJ2-7,TGTGCCATCAGTGGAGAACTAGCGGGAAGCGAGCAGTACTTC,CAISGELAGSEQYF
.,TRBV20-1,.,TRBJ1-1,TGCAGTGCTAGTCTTCCCGGAGGAGCCACTGAAGCTTTCTTT,CSASLPGGATEAFF
.,TRBV7-8,.,TRBJ2-3,TGTGCCAGCAGCCGATACCGGGACTTACCTTGGGAGTATTTT,CASSRYRDLPWEYF
.,TRBV30,.,TRBJ2-3,TGTGCCTGGAGTGTAGCGGGCCTGGGAGATACGCAGTATTTT,CAWSVAGLGDTQYF
.,TRBV7-2,.,TRBJ1-2,TGTGCCAGCAGCTTAGGGGGAGGGGGTCATGGCTACACCTTC,CASSLGGGGHGYTF